This T cell receptor beta chain was profiled in a study of vaccination and CD4 T cells after COVID-19. Across the whole study: Recovered-phase convalescent patients showed SARS-CoV-2 positivity by nasal swab PCR; nine were mild, one severe.

This clonotype is termed medium-sized (0.01 to 0.1%). The antigen remains undetermined. The assay that was used to sequence DNA from cultured CD4+ T cells was the Oncomine TCR Beta short-read assay. A single record per CDR3 protein comes from TCRdb applying MiXCR to the PCR reads. The repertoire consists of more than 7,500 distinct CDR3 sequences, with 55% occurring once and the leading ten covering 7.6%. The CDR3 has 12 residues. Trimming took 5 bases from V and 5 from J, leaving 10 bases between them. In germline, CDR1 is SGHVT, CDR2 SQSDAQ. Treatment described: approximately 11-day PBMC culture with coronavirus spike peptide pools or control peptides (ViraFEST assay). First, ViraFEST expanded antigen-specific T cells with peptide pools, and next it sequenced the TCRs.

This TCR came from a human donor who had recovered from COVID-19. Sequenced input: CD4+ T cells from blood, cultured in vitro. The V gene is TRBV7-4, the J gene TRBJ2-7; D might be TRBD1 (5 bases). The CDR3 reads CASSEDTHEQYF. CDR3 nucleotide sequence: TGTGCCAGCAGCGAGGACACCCACGAGCAGTACTTC.